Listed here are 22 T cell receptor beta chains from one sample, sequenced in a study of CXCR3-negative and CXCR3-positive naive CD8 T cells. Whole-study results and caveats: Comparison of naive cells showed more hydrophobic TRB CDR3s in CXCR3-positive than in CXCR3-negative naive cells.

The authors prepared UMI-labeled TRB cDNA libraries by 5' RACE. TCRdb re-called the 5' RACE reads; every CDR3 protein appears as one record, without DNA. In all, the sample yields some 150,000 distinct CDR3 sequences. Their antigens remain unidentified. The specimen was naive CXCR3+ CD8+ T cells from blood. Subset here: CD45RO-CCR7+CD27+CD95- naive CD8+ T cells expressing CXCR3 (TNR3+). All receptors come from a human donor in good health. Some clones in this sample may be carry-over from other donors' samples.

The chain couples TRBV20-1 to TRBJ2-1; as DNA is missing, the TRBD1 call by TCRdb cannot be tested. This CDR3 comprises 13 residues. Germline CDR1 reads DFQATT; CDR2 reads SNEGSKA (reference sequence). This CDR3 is CSARARTTNEQFF.

The CDR3 here is CATTLPTYNEQFF. The chain combines TRBV6-5 with TRBJ2-1. This CDR3 region has 13 residues. The germline V gene encodes CDR1 MNHEY and CDR2 SVGAGI.

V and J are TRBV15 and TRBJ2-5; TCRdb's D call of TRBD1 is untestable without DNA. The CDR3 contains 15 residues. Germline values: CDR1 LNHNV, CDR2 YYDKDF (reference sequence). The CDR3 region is CATSSYRGLEETQYF.

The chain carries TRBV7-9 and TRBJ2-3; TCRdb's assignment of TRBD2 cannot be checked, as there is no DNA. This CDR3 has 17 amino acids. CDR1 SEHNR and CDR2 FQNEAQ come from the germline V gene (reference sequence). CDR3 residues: CASSNLGTSGPFDTQYF.

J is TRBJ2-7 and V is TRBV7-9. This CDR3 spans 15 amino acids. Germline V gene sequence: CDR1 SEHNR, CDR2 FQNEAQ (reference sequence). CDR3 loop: CASSASTDTTYEQYF.

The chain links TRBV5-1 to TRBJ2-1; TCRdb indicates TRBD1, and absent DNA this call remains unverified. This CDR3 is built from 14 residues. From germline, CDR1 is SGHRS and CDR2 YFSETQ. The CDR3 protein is CASRGQGPTNEQFF.

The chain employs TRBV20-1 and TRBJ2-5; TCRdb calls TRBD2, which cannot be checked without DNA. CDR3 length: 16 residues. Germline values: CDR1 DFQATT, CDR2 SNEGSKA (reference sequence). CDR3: CSASQLAGGPEETQYF.

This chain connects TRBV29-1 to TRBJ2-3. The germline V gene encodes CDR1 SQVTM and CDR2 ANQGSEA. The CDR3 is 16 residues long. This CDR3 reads CSVGYPSLDYTDTQYF.

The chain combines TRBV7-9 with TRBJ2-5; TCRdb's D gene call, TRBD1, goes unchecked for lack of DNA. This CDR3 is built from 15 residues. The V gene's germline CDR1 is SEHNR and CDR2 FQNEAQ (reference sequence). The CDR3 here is CASSPLRQGAETQYF. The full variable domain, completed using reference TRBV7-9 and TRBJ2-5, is DTGVSQNPRHKITKRGQNVTFRCDPISEHNRLYWYRQTLGQGPEFLTYFQNEAQLEKSRLLSDRFSAERPKGSFSTLEIQRTEQGDSAMYLCASSPLRQGAETQYFGPGTRLLVL.

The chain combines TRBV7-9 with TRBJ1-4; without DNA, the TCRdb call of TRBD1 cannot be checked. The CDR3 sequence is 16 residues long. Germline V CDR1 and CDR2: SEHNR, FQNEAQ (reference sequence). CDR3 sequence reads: CASSLPRGQTNEKLFF. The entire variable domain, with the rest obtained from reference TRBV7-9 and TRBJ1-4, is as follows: DTGVSQNPRHKITKRGQNVTFRCDPISEHNRLYWYRQTLGQGPEFLTYFQNEAQLEKSRLLSDRFSAERPKGSFSTLEIQRTEQGDSAMYLCASSLPRGQTNEKLFFGSGTQLSVL.

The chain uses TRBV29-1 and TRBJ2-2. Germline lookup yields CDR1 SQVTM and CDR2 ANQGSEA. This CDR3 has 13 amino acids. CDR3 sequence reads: CSVDAAPTGELFF.

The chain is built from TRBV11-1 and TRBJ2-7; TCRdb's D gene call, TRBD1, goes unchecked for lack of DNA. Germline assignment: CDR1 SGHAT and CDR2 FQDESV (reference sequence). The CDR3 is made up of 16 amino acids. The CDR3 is CASSLETGTGGNEQYF.

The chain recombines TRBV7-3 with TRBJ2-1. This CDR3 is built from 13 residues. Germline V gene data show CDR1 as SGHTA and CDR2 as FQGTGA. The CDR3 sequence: CASSLTDSDEQFF.

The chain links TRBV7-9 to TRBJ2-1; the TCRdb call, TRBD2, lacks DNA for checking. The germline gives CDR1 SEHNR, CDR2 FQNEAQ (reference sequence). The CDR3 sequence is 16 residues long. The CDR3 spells CASSLVRLAADNEQFF.

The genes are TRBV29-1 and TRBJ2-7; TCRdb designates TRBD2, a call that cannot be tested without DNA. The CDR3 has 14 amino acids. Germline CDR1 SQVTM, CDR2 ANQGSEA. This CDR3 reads CSVGGLAGSYEQYF.

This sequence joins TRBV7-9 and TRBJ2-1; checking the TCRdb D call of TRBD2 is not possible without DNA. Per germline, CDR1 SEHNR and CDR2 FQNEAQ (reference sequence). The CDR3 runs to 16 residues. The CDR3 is CASSLPGLAGNNEQFF.

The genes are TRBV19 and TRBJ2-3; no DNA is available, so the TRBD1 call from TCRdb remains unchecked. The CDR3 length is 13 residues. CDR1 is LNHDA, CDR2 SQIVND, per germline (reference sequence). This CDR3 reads CATRDRNTDTQYF.

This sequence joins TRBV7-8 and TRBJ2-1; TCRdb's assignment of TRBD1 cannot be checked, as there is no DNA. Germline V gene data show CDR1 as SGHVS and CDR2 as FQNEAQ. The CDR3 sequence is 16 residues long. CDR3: CASRLQGESSYNEQFF.

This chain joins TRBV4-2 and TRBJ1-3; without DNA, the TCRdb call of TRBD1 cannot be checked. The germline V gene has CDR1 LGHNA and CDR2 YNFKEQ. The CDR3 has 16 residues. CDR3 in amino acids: CASSQEMTGAGNTIYF.

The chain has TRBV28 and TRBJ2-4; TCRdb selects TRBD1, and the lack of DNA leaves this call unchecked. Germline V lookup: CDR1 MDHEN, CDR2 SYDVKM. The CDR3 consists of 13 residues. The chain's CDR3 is CASSSGTGPFQYF.

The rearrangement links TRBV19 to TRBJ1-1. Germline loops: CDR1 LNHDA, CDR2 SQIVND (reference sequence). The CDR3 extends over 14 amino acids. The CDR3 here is CASSIKTIWTEAFF.

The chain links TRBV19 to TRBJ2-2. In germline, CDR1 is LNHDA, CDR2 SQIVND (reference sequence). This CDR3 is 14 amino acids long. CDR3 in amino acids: CASSMVSGTGELFF.